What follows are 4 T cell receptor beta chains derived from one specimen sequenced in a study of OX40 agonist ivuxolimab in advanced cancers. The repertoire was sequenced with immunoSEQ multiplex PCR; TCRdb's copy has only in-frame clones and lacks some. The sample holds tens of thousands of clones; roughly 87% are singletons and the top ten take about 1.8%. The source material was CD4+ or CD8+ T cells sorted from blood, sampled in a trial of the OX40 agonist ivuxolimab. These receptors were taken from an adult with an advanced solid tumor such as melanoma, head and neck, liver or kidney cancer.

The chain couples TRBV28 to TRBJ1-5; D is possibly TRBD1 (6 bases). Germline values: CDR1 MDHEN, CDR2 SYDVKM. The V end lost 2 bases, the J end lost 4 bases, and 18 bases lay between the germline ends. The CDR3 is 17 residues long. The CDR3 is CASSLRSARQGNQPQHF. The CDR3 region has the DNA TGTGCCAGCAGTTTAAGGTCCGCGCGGCAGGGGAATCAGCCCCAGCATTTT.

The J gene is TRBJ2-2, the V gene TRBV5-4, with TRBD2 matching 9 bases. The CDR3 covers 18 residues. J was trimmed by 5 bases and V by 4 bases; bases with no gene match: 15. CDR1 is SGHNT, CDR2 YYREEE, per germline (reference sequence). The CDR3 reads CASSPGRGAGGFTGELFF. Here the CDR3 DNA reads TGTGCCAGCAGCCCCGGGCGCGGCGCGGGAGGGTTTACCGGGGAGCTGTTTTTT.

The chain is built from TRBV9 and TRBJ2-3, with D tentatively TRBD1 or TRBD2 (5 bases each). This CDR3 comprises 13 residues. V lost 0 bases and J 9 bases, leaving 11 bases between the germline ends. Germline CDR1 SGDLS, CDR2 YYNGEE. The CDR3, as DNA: TGTGCCAGCAGCGTAGGGGGGACGGTCACGCAGTATTTT. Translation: CASSVGGTVTQYF.

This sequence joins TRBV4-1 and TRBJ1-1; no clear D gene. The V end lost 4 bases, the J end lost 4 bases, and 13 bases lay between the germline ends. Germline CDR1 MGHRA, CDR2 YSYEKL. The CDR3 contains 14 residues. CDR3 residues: CASSLQAGFTEAFF. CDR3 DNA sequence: TGCGCCAGCAGCCTCCAGGCTGGGTTCACTGAAGCTTTCTTT.